This passage covers 9 T cell receptor beta chains from one sample sequenced in a study of Ad26.COV2.S vaccination and SARS-CoV-2 variants (dated by TCRdb to about 2021). Explained via the paper, the treatment or condition label denotes: 15 to 20 received Ad26.COV2.S at low or high dose, single or two shots; five or six received placebo; per-sample allocation not given. Repertoires of vaccine and placebo recipients were sequenced from samples collected on day 63 after the first injection. Preparation of the library involved the immunoSEQ multiplex PCR assay. TCRdb's version of the immuneACCESS table is confined to in-frame rearrangements and falls short of the full clone set. An unresolved V gene accounts for under half of the shortfall where checked; the remainder is of unknown origin. The table for this sample lists some 250,000 clones; roughly 88% of them were counted only once. The ten largest clones capture roughly 10% of the sample.

Sequencing used peripheral blood, obtained in a trial of Ad26.COV2.S vaccine versus placebo. The origin of the receptors is a person between 18 and 65 years old who received the Ad26.COV2.S COVID-19 vaccine or a placebo.

This clone has just one count. CDR3 DNA: TGTGCCAGCAGTTGGACTAGCGGGGGGAATTTCCCCCAAGAGACCCAGTACTTC. Translating gives CASSWTSGGNFPQETQYF. This chain connects TRBV28 to TRBJ2-5, with 14 bases matching TRBD2. Germline assignment: CDR1 MDHEN and CDR2 SYDVKM. The CDR3 spans 18 residues. The V segment lost 4 bases and the J segment 1 base; nucleotides outside the gene matches: 8.

The chain employs TRBV24-1 and TRBJ1-3, with TRBD1 as a possible D gene (5 bases). The CDR3 covers 14 residues. CDR1 KGHDR and CDR2 SFDVKD come from the germline V gene. The V end lost 3 bases, the J end lost 3 bases, and 8 bases lay between the germline ends. The CDR3 DNA reads as TGTGCCACCAGTGATGGGGGACGTGGAAACACCATATATTTT. The encoded protein is CATSDGGRGNTIYF.

The chain recombines TRBV18 with TRBJ2-5, with no clear D. The CDR3 is made up of 13 amino acids. Trimming took off 2 bases at V and 5 bases at J, with 9 bases between the two ends. CDR1 and CDR2 from the germline V gene are KGHSH and LQKENI. This CDR3 is CASSPIETETQYF. DNA of the CDR3: TGTGCCAGCTCACCAATAGAAACGGAGACCCAGTACTTC.

The chain recombines TRBV7-3 with TRBJ1-6; D is ambiguous. Between the trimmed V and J ends, which lost 1 base and 7 bases, there was a span of 5 bases. This CDR3 region has 13 residues. Germline V gene lookup returns CDR1 SGHTA and CDR2 FQGTGA. The CDR3 protein is CASSLNSNSPLHF. Here the CDR3 DNA reads TGTGCCAGCAGCTTAAATTCCAATTCACCCCTCCACTTT.

The gene calls are TRBV5-6 and TRBJ2-5; no definite D call. V lost 4 bases, J lost 2 bases, and 3 bases lay in between. Germline V gives CDR1 SGHDT, CDR2 YYEEEE. The CDR3 spans 11 residues. The CDR3 DNA sequence: TGTGCCAGCAGCCGACAAGAGACCCAGTACTTC. The encoded protein is CASSRQETQYF.

CDR3 coding DNA: TGCGCCAGCAGCCAAGCGGGGGGGGGTAATTCACCCCTCCACTTT. Translated, it gives CASSQAGGGNSPLHF. V and J are TRBV4-1 and TRBJ1-6, with D possibly being TRBD1 (5 bases). This CDR3 has 15 amino acids. Trimming pared 1 base from V and 6 bases from J, leaving 10 bases between. The germline V gene encodes CDR1 MGHRA and CDR2 YSYEKL.

V gene TRBV3-1 (or the pseudogene TRBV3-2) combines with J gene TRBJ1-2; D call uncertain. Germline lookup yields CDR1 LGHDT and CDR2 YNNKEL (reference sequence). This CDR3 is 13 amino acids long. Between the trimmed V and J ends, which lost 4 bases and 4 bases, there was a span of 10 bases. The CDR3 bases are TGTGCCAGCAGCCCCTCCAACAGCTATGGCTACACCTTC. The encoded protein is CASSPSNSYGYTF.

This chain joins TRBV15 and TRBJ1-5; D is possibly TRBD1 (6 bases). The CDR3 length is 16 residues. V was cut by 5 bases and J by 7 bases, with 21 bases left in between. Looked up from germline, CDR1 is LNHNV and CDR2 is YYDKDF (reference sequence). The DNA of the CDR3 is TGTGCCACCAGCTCACCCCGGGGGCAGGGGCGGCAGCCCCAGCATTTT. It specifies CATSSPRGQGRQPQHF.

The chain links TRBV21-1 to TRBJ1-2; TRBD1, as called in the table, went unchecked against the DNA. TRBV21-1 is annotated as a pseudogene. The CDR3 extends over 19 amino acids. DNA for the CDR3: TGTGCCAGCAGAAAGGATATGGGGGACAGGGATTCCGACTACTATGGCTACACCTTC. Translation gives CASRKDMGDRDSDYYGYTF.